These T cell receptor beta chains were read from a single sample in a study of blood T cell repertoires in COVID-19. Only in-frame clones appear in the TCRdb table, and some are missing; sequencing was by immunoSEQ multiplex PCR. The sample includes approximately 99,000 clones, about 86% of them seen just once. The sequenced sample was peripheral blood. These receptors all come from a woman aged 55-70 years in a cohort sampled during active or convalescent COVID-19. CDR3s include the opening cysteine and the closing phenylalanine or tryptophan.

CDR3 protein: CASFFGGTDTQYF
V gene: TRBV2

CDR3 protein: CASSSGGWAGANVLTF
V gene: TRBV28

CDR3 protein: CASSQISGVREPYNEQFF
V gene: TRBV4-2

CDR3 protein: CASSGDRVTGNTIYF
V gene: TRBV2

CDR3 protein: CASSSGGLDPRVGAFF
V gene: TRBV6-5

CDR3 protein: CASSLRDYEQYF
V gene: TRBV6-5

CDR3 protein: CASSQVGHGGYTF
V gene: TRBV4-1

CDR3 protein: CASSLKTTGGPGTQYF
V gene: TRBV7-2

CDR3 protein: CASSDRSTGAEAFF
V gene: TRBV9

CDR3 protein: CASSFRTGNIQYF
V gene: TRBV28